A selection of T cell receptor beta chains follows, all from one sample in a study of blood T cell repertoires in COVID-19. The table came from immunoSEQ multiplex PCR; TCRdb's copy has only in-frame clones and leaves some out. In the table there are some 30,000 clones, 88% of which are singletons. The material sequenced was peripheral blood. These receptors came from a woman aged 65 to 85 with active COVID-19. Both conserved end residues are part of each CDR3. D genes are given only for firm matches. Clone size appears in some rows only: once, few, many, or a class for an expanded clone.

>TRBJ1-4|TRBV30|NA|NA
CAWSDGAGKKLFF
TGTGCCTGGAGTGATGGGGCCGGCAAAAAACTGTTTTTT
>TRBJ2-3|TRBV10-3|TRBD1|NA
CAISADRAPSRIDTQYF
TGTGCCATCAGTGCTGACAGGGCCCCTTCTCGAATAGATACGCAGTATTTT
>TRBJ1-2|TRBV10-2|NA|NA
CATSKGQLLANYGYTF
TGCGCCACCTCGAAAGGACAGCTCCTAGCTAACTATGGCTACACCTTC
>TRBJ1-6|TRBV6-5|TRBD1|NA
CASRGQGNSPLHF
TGTGCCAGCAGGGGACAGGGTAATTCACCCCTCCACTTT
>TRBJ1-1|TRBV6-7|NA|NA
CATQWDTEAFF
TGTGCCACACAGTGGGACACTGAAGCTTTCTTT
>TRBJ2-1|TRBV10-3|TRBD2|NA
CAISGGSYNEQFF
TGTGCCATCAGCGGGGGGTCCTACAATGAGCAGTTCTTC
>TRBJ2-1|TRBV11-3|TRBD2|NA
CASSSRLAGGPEQFF
TGTGCCAGCAGCTCCCGTCTGGCGGGGGGGCCTGAGCAGTTCTTC
>TRBJ1-1|TRBV6-5|NA|NA
CASKGTTGNTEAFF
TGTGCCAGCAAAGGAACAACAGGGAACACTGAAGCTTTCTTT
>TRBJ2-5|TRBV19|NA|NA
CASSLGPGETQYF
TGTGCCAGTAGTCTCGGCCCAGGGGAGACCCAGTACTTC
>TRBJ2-1|TRBV11-2|TRBD2|few
CASSPQRGGDNEQFF
TGTGCCAGCAGCCCTCAGCGGGGGGGCGACAATGAGCAGTTCTTC
>TRBJ2-7|TRBV4-1|TRBD2|NA
CASSWGGGRSYEQYF
TGCGCCAGCTCATGGGGGGGTGGCAGATCCTACGAGCAGTACTTC
>TRBJ2-5|TRBV27|NA|NA
CASSRGIQETQYF
TGTGCCAGCAGTCGGGGGATCCAAGAGACCCAGTACTTC
>TRBJ2-2|TRBV11-3|TRBD1|few
CASSLGAPGGTGTGELFF
TGTGCCAGCAGCTTAGGGGCCCCTGGGGGGACAGGGACCGGGGAGCTGTTTTTT
>TRBJ2-3|TRBV12-3/TRBV12-4|NA|NA
CASRPDTDTQYF
TGTGCCAGCAGACCAGACACAGATACGCAGTATTTT
>TRBJ1-1|TRBV28|TRBD1|NA
CATSPPGTGFTEAFF
TGTGCCACCTCTCCTCCCGGGACAGGGTTCACTGAAGCTTTCTTT
>TRBJ2-5|TRBV29-1|TRBD1|NA
CSVGGTGEEKTQYF
TGCAGCGTTGGGGGGACAGGGGAGGAGAAGACCCAGTACTTC
>TRBJ2-4|TRBV21-1|NA|NA
CASSVEGPAKNIQYF
TGTGCCAGCAGCGTGGAGGGGCCAGCCAAAAACATTCAGTACTTC
>TRBJ1-2|TRBV19|NA|NA
CASSDGDGNYGYTF
TGTGCCAGTAGCGATGGCGACGGGAACTATGGCTACACCTTC
>TRBJ1-4|TRBV11-2|NA|NA
CASSLAREGSEKLFF
TGTGCCAGCAGCTTAGCTAGGGAGGGCTCTGAAAAACTGTTTTTT
>TRBJ1-1|TRBV2|NA|NA
CAGARGVWTEAFF
TGTGCCGGGGCTCGGGGGGTATGGACTGAAGCTTTCTTT
>TRBJ2-7|TRBV7-8|TRBD2|NA
CASQTSEVKYEQYF
TGTGCCAGCCAAACTAGCGAGGTAAAATACGAGCAGTACTTC
>TRBJ1-2|TRBV30|NA|NA
CAWSAQGEASGYTF
TGTGCCTGGAGCGCACAGGGCGAGGCATCGGGCTACACCTTC
>TRBJ2-2|TRBV9|TRBD1|NA
CASSGWDRGVAGELFF
TGTGCCAGCAGCGGATGGGACAGGGGGGTCGCCGGGGAGCTGTTTTTT
>TRBJ2-7|TRBV5-6|TRBD1|NA
CASSSAGQVFYEQYF
TGTGCCAGCAGCTCGGCGGGACAGGTATTCTACGAGCAGTACTTC
>TRBJ2-3|TRBV13|NA|NA
CASSLSTSTDTQYF
TGTGCCAGCAGCCTCTCTACTAGCACAGATACGCAGTATTTT
>TRBJ1-1|TRBV7-2|NA|NA
CASSSLLTEAFF
TGTGCCAGCAGCTCGTTATTAACTGAAGCTTTCTTT
>TRBJ2-4|TRBV6-2/TRBV6-3|TRBD2|NA
CASSYSATASGGKNIQYF
TGTGCCAGCAGTTACTCGGCAACGGCTAGCGGAGGCAAAAACATTCAGTACTTC
>TRBJ1-6|TRBV11-3|NA|NA
CASSLLGGTRLSPLHF
TGTGCCAGCAGCCTCCTGGGGGGGACAAGGCTTTCACCCCTCCACTTT
>TRBJ2-5|TRBV4-1|NA|NA
CASSQVGGSPSETQYF
TGCGCCAGCAGCCAAGTAGGCGGGTCCCCTTCGGAGACCCAGTACTTC
>TRBJ2-3|TRBV27|TRBD1|NA
CASSGQGADTQYF
TGTGCCAGCAGTGGACAGGGGGCAGATACGCAGTATTTT
>TRBJ2-3|TRBV3-1/TRBV3-2|NA|NA
CASSQRGAEEGSDTQYF
TGTGCCAGCAGCCAACGGGGGGCGGAGGAAGGTTCAGATACGCAGTATTTT
>TRBJ2-5|TRBV19|NA|NA
CASSISGQETQYF
TGTGCCAGTAGTATTTCGGGTCAAGAGACCCAGTACTTC
>TRBJ2-1|TRBV19|TRBD1|NA
CASSTRDSKLYNEQFF
TGTGCCAGTAGTACCCGGGACAGCAAATTATACAATGAGCAGTTCTTC
>TRBJ2-7|TRBV4-1|TRBD2|NA
CASSPMTSRSSYEQYF
TGCGCCAGCAGCCCCATGACTAGCCGAAGCTCCTACGAGCAGTACTTC
>TRBJ1-3|TRBV10-3|NA|NA
CAMQGRGNTIYF
TGTGCCATGCAGGGGCGGGGAAACACCATATATTTT
>TRBJ1-5|TRBV5-8|TRBD1|NA
CASSRGQLLGQPQHF
TGTGCCAGCAGCAGGGGACAGTTACTCGGTCAGCCCCAGCATTTT
>TRBJ2-3|TRBV15|TRBD2|NA
CATTYGLAGSTDTQYF
TGTGCCACCACGTACGGACTAGCGGGAAGCACAGATACGCAGTATTTT
>TRBJ2-5|TRBV5-1|NA|NA
CASSWGQGTVETQYF
TGCGCCAGCAGCTGGGGGCAGGGGACGGTAGAGACCCAGTACTTC
>TRBJ2-5|TRBV5-1|TRBD2|NA
CASSLTSGGASREPQYF
TGCGCCAGCAGCTTGACTAGCGGGGGGGCTTCGAGGGAACCCCAGTACTTC
>TRBJ2-5|TRBV7-6|NA|NA
CASSSPRGEETQYF
TGTGCCAGCAGCTCGCCAAGGGGTGAAGAGACCCAGTACTTC
>TRBJ1-2|TRBV7-8|NA|NA
CASSPNMEGKRGYGYTF
TGTGCCAGCAGCCCGAACATGGAGGGAAAGAGGGGCTATGGCTACACCTTC
>TRBJ1-2|TRBV6-5|TRBD1|NA
CASSTGVNYGYTF
TGTGCCAGCAGCACAGGGGTAAACTATGGCTACACCTTC
>TRBJ2-3|TRBV5-6|TRBD2|NA
CASSLGTSGRSDTQYF
TGTGCCAGCAGCTTAGGGACTAGCGGGCGCAGCGATACGCAGTATTTT
>TRBJ2-2|TRBV24-1|TRBD2|NA
CATGSGLGTGELFF
TGTGCCACCGGTAGCGGGCTGGGGACCGGGGAGCTGTTTTTT
>TRBJ2-7|TRBV19|TRBD2|NA
CASSARLAGAYEQYF
TGTGCCAGTAGTGCTAGACTAGCGGGGGCCTACGAGCAGTACTTC
>TRBJ2-2|TRBV5-1|TRBD2|NA
CASSLEGGGPNTGELFF
TGCGCCAGCAGCTTGGAGGGCGGGGGACCGAACACCGGGGAGCTGTTTTTT